One and the same sample provided the 23 T cell receptor beta chains below, sequenced in a study of T cell responses to AZD1222 COVID-19 vaccine. Data came from immunoSEQ multiplex PCR; TCRdb stores just in-frame clones and leaves some out. The sample carries tens of thousands of clones, more than 80% recorded once. Source: peripheral blood, taken on day 0 of AZD1222 vaccination. These receptor sequences come from an adult in good health.

The CDR3 sequence: CSIIVSQIGGTQYF. CDR3 coding DNA: TGCAGCATCATTGTCTCACAGATCGGAGGGACCCAGTACTTC. The rearrangement joins TRBV29-1 to TRBJ2-5; perhaps TRBD2 as D (5 bases). Trimming took 8 bases from V and 7 from J, leaving 23 bases between them. This CDR3 has 14 residues. Germline CDR1 reads SQVTM; CDR2 reads ANQGSEA.

The rearrangement joins TRBV20-1 to TRBJ2-1; 7 bases fit TRBD2. With V trimmed by 5 bases and J by 6 bases, 1 base remained unmatched. This CDR3 comprises 11 residues. Germline lookup yields CDR1 DFQATT and CDR2 SNEGSKA (reference sequence). This chain's CDR3 is CSARTSNEQFF. The CDR3 DNA sequence: TGCAGTGCTCGGACTAGCAATGAGCAGTTCTTC.

The rearrangement links TRBV19 to TRBJ1-1; possible D gene TRBD1, 5 bases. Trimming left V 1 base short and J 4 bases short, with 10 bases between. The CDR3 is made up of 14 amino acids. Germline CDR1 reads LNHDA; CDR2 reads SQIVND (reference sequence). Here the CDR3 reads CASSIGGTSTEAFF. The CDR3 DNA is TGTGCCAGTAGTATAGGGGGGACTAGCACTGAAGCTTTCTTT.

The chain couples TRBV10-2 to TRBJ1-4, with D hard to call. The CDR3 loop spans 12 amino acids. The V gene's germline CDR1 is WSHSY and CDR2 SAAADI. Trimming left V 5 bases short and J 4 bases short, with 5 bases between. CDR3 region: CASSRDNEKLFF. CDR3 DNA: TGCGCCAGCAGTAGGGATAATGAAAAACTGTTTTTT.

V gene TRBV5-4 combines with J gene TRBJ1-2, with D unresolved. Germline V gene sequence: CDR1 SGHNT, CDR2 YYREEE (reference sequence). Trimming pared 2 bases from V and 4 bases from J, leaving 9 bases between. This CDR3 is built from 13 residues. The CDR3 DNA sequence: TGTGCCAGCAGCTTTGAAGAGCTCTATGGCTACACCTTC. Amino acid sequence: CASSFEELYGYTF.

The V gene is TRBV6-5, the J gene TRBJ2-7, with 9 bases matching TRBD2. The V and J ends lost 5 bases and 6 bases, in that order; junction bases with no gene match: 5. This CDR3 has 13 amino acids. Germline values: CDR1 MNHEY, CDR2 SVGAGI. The CDR3 is CASSPGLAFEQYF. CDR3 nucleotides: TGTGCCAGCAGTCCGGGACTAGCTTTCGAGCAGTACTTC.

V and J are TRBV10-3 and TRBJ1-3; 8 positions agree with TRBD1. Per germline, CDR1 ENHRY and CDR2 SYGVKD. Losses at the gene ends were 3 bases for V and 4 bases for J; bases not matched to a gene: 8. This CDR3 is built from 16 residues. The CDR3 DNA reads as TGTGCCATCAGTGACCCGGGACAGGCCGGGGGAAACACCATATATTTT. As protein: CAISDPGQAGGNTIYF.

This clone turned up a few times. The chain combines TRBV19 with TRBJ2-1; TRBD2 might be the D (5 bases). This CDR3 comprises 15 residues. V lost 5 bases and J lost 4, with 15 bases in between. The germline gives CDR1 LNHDA, CDR2 SQIVND (reference sequence). In DNA, the CDR3 is TGTGCCAGTAGTCCATGGAGACTACCGTACAATGAGCAGTTCTTC. Protein sequence: CASSPWRLPYNEQFF.

The J gene is TRBJ2-1, the V gene TRBV6-5; possible D gene TRBD1, 6 bases. Trimming shortened V by 6 bases and J by 3 bases, and 12 bases separated the two germline ends. Germline CDR1 reads MNHEY; CDR2 reads SVGAGI. This CDR3 is 14 amino acids long. CDR3: CASRPLGGYNEQFF. CDR3 DNA: TGTGCCAGCAGACCACTAGGGGGCTACAATGAGCAGTTCTTC.

For this clone: The germline gene is not matched at one end of the junction; a read error may be the cause. The chain recombines TRBV5-1 with TRBJ2-7, with TRBD1 as a possible D gene (5 bases). The germline gives CDR1 SGHRS, CDR2 YFSETQ. This CDR3 spans 14 amino acids. The CDR3 region has the DNA TGCGCCAGCAACTTGGAGAGCCAGGGTTACGAGCAGTACTTC. This sequence encodes CASNLESQGYEQYF.

The chain carries TRBV28 and TRBJ2-7, with TRBD2 matching 9 bases. Germline V gives CDR1 MDHEN, CDR2 SYDVKM. This CDR3 is 16 amino acids long. Trimming removed 2 bases from V and 7 bases from J; junction bases left unmatched: 12. CDR3 DNA sequence: TGTGCCAGCAGTTTACGCCTAGCGGGGCCCTTTAAGGAGCAGTACTTC. It translates to CASSLRLAGPFKEQYF.

The chain employs TRBV7-7 and TRBJ1-1, with 8 bases aligning to TRBD1. The CDR3 spans 14 residues. With 5 bases clipped from V and 8 bases from J, the junction kept 10 bases outside the gene matches. The germline CDR1 and CDR2 sequences are SSHAT and FNYEAQ (reference sequence). CDR3 nucleotides: TGTGCCAGCAGCCGGGACAGGCAAATAAAGGAAGCTTTCTTT. Translation: CASSRDRQIKEAFF.

This clone showed up just once. V usage is TRBV13 and J usage is TRBJ1-1, with 9 positions matching TRBD1. The germline V gene encodes CDR1 PRHDT and CDR2 FYEKMQ (reference sequence). The CDR3 is 14 residues long. Trimming cost V 10 bases and J 4 bases; bases outside gene matches: 10. CDR3 nucleotide sequence: TGTGCCACCAACCGGGACAGGGTGGGCACTGAAGCTTTCTTT. Its translation: CATNRDRVGTEAFF.

The rearrangement links TRBV28 to TRBJ1-1; no definite D call. CDR1 MDHEN and CDR2 SYDVKM come from the germline V gene. The CDR3 has 12 residues. V lost 3 bases and J lost 11, with 13 bases in between. CDR3: CASSFQAGGAFF. The CDR3 nucleotides are TGTGCCAGCAGTTTTCAGGCAGGTGGGGCTTTCTTT.

This chain uses TRBV24-1 with TRBJ2-2; no clear D. Germline values: CDR1 KGHDR, CDR2 SFDVKD. Trimming left V 0 bases short and J 4 bases short, with 5 bases between. This CDR3 comprises 14 residues. The CDR3 spells CATSDLSTTGELFF. The CDR3 DNA reads as TGTGCCACCAGTGATTTGAGTACCACCGGGGAGCTGTTTTTT.

The chain joins TRBV10-1 to TRBJ2-1, with 7 bases identical to TRBD2. Germline assignment: CDR1 WNHNN and CDR2 SYGVQD (reference sequence). This CDR3 contains 15 residues. V lost 0 bases and J lost 6; bases outside the gene matches: 5. The DNA of the CDR3 is TGCGCCAGCAGTGAGTCGCCCGGGACTACCAATGAGCAGTTCTTC. Encoded protein: CASSESPGTTNEQFF.

The chain is built from TRBV30 and TRBJ1-6; D not certain. This CDR3 comprises 16 residues. Germline V gene lookup returns CDR1 GTSNPN and CDR2 SVGIG (reference sequence). Trimming pared 0 bases from V and 5 bases from J, leaving 14 bases between. CDR3 nucleotides: TGTGCCTGGAGTGTTGAGGAGTCTCACAATAATTCACCCCTCCACTTT. Its protein product is CAWSVEESHNNSPLHF. Full variable domain (remainder filled in from reference TRBV30 and TRBJ1-6): SQTIHQWPATLVQPVGSPLSLECTVEGTSNPNLYWYRQAAGRGLQLLFYSVGIGQISSEVPQNLSASRPQDRQFILSSKKLLLSDSGFYLCAWSVEESHNNSPLHFGNGTRLTVT.

CDR3 sequence: CASSPTGNDSPLHF. CDR3 nucleotide sequence: TGTGCCAGCTCACCGACAGGGAACGATTCACCCCTCCACTTT. J is TRBJ1-6 and V is TRBV18; 7 nucleotides agree with TRBD1. J was trimmed by 8 bases and V by 3 bases; bases with no gene match: 4. CDR1 and CDR2 (germline): KGHSH, LQKENI. CDR3 length: 14 residues.

V and J are TRBV23-1 and TRBJ2-6; possible D gene TRBD2, 5 bases. TRBV23-1 belongs to the ORF category, with a function that is uncertain. The CDR3 runs to 19 residues. The germline V and J ends were trimmed by 4 bases and 0 bases, with 19 bases remaining between them. CDR3 in DNA: TGCGCCAGCAGTCTGCGCCCGAGGGATCCTCGCTCTGGGGCCAACGTCCTGACTTTC. Its translation is CASSLRPRDPRSGANVLTF.

This clone came up once. The CDR3 coding sequence is TGTGCCAGCAGCTCGGGACTAGCGGGAGGTTCCTACAATGAGCAGTTCTTC. Translated, it gives CASSSGLAGGSYNEQFF. J is TRBJ2-1 and V is TRBV5-6, with 15 nucleotides matching TRBD2. The junction had 2 bases not matched to a gene; V was cut back by 3 bases and J by 1 base. Per germline, CDR1 SGHDT and CDR2 YYEEEE. The CDR3 contains 17 residues.

The rearrangement uses TRBV20-1 and TRBJ1-3; unclear D gene. V gave up 6 bases and J gave up 8 bases, with 11 bases separating them. The V gene's germline CDR1 is DFQATT and CDR2 SNEGSKA (reference sequence). This CDR3 has 11 residues. CDR3 nucleotide sequence: TGCAGTGCCCCGATAGGAGACACCATATATTTT. Its translation: CSAPIGDTIYF.

This rearrangement joins TRBV5-1 to TRBJ1-4; D perhaps matches TRBD1 (5 bases). Germline V gene lookup returns CDR1 SGHRS and CDR2 YFSETQ. CDR3 length: 16 residues. V lost 0 bases to trimming and J lost 8 bases, with 17 bases between them. The CDR3, as DNA: TGCGCCAGCAGCTTGGCCTTAGGGGCGCCTGAAGAAAAACTGTTTTTT. It yields the protein CASSLALGAPEEKLFF.

The chain carries TRBV28 and TRBJ2-7, with 9 nucleotides matching TRBD1. From germline, CDR1 is MDHEN and CDR2 SYDVKM. Trimming at V came to 5 bases and at J to 7 bases, leaving 6 bases not matched to a gene. CDR3 length: 13 residues. Written as DNA, the CDR3 is TGTGCCAGCAGTCCGCCCGGACAGGGGGAGCAGTACTTC. It codes for CASSPPGQGEQYF.